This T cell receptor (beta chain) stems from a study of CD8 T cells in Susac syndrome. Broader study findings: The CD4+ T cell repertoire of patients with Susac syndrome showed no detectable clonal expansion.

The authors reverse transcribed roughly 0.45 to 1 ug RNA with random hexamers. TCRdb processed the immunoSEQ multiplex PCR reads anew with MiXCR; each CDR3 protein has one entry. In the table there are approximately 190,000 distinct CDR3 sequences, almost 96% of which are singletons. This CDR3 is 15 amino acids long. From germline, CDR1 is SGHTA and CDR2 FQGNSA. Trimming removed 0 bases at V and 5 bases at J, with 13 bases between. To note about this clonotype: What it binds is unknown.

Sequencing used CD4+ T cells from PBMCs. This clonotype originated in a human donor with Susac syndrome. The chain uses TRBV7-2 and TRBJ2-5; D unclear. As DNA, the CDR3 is TGTGCCAGCAGCTTAGCCCTAGGCGGTGGCGAGACCCAGTACTTC. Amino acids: CASSLALGGGETQYF. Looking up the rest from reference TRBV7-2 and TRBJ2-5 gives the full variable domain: GAGVSQSPSNKVTEKGKDVELRCDPISGHTALYWYRQSLGQGLEFLIYFQGNSAPDKSGLPSDRFSAERTGGSVSTLTIQRTQQEDSAVYLCASSLALGGGETQYFGPGTRLLVL.